The rows below give T cell receptor beta chains drawn from one sample of a study of post-analysis software for immune sequencing data. TCRdb analysed the PCR reads with MiXCR anew, one entry per CDR3 protein. Among 250,000 to 300,000 distinct CDR3 sequences, 35% to 40% were seen once, and the ten largest hold around 4.8%. The sequenced sample was blood. The receptors were sampled from a girl aged 10 to 17 with multiple sclerosis. Both conserved end residues are part of each CDR3. A D gene is named only where the DNA matches it firmly. Size is stated for part of the rows, as once, few or many counts, or as a class when the clone is expanded.

TRBJ2-1 | 15 | many | . | TRBV6-1 | CASSERGGGGDEQFF | TGTGCCAGCAGTGAAAGAGGGGGAGGCGGCGATGAGCAGTTCTTC
TRBJ1-1 | 10 | many | . | TRBV29-1 | CSVVLAEAFF | TGCAGCGTTGTTTTGGCTGAAGCTTTCTTT
TRBJ2-7 | 13 | . | TRBD2 | TRBV12-3/TRBV12-4 | CASKTSGYYEQYF | TGTGCCAGCAAGACTAGCGGGTACTACGAGCAGTACTTC
TRBJ2-5 | 14 | few | . | TRBV18 | CASSPPLGYNEQYF | TGTGCCAGCTCACCACCTTTAGGGTACAATGAGCAGTACTTC
TRBJ1-5 | 15 | many | . | TRBV11-2 | CASSLQGVGNQPQHF | TGTGCCAGCAGCTTACAGGGTGTGGGCAATCAGCCCCAGCATTTT
TRBJ2-3 | 16 | many | . | TRBV5-1 | CASSPPARVLTDTQYF | TGCGCCAGCAGCCCCCCAGCCCGGGTACTCACAGATACGCAGTATTTT
TRBJ2-1 | 16 | few | TRBD1 | TRBV25-1 | CASRPSRTGGYNEQFF | TGTGCCAGCAGACCCTCTCGGACAGGGGGCTATAATGAGCAGTTCTTC
TRBJ1-1 | 14 | . | . | TRBV20-1 | CSVRPVRGVTEAFF | TGCAGTGTTAGACCTGTCCGGGGGGTCACTGAAGCTTTCTTT
TRBJ1-2 | 11 | many | . | TRBV30 | CAWSPGGRYTF | TGTGCCTGGAGTCCGGGGGGACGCTACACCTTC
TRBJ2-3 | 13 | many | . | TRBV7-6 | CASSYSSADTQYF | TGTGCCAGCAGCTACTCTAGCGCCGATACGCAGTATTTT
TRBJ2-4 | 13 | many | TRBD1 | TRBV29-1 | CSVPGTGGDIQYF | TGCAGCGTGCCCGGGACAGGGGGGGACATTCAGTACTTC
TRBJ2-7 | 16 | . | TRBD2 | TRBV6-6 | CASSPHSGGATYEQYF | TGTGCCAGCAGCCCACATAGCGGGGGGGCTACCTACGAGCAGTACTTC
TRBJ2-1 | 15 | many | TRBD2 | TRBV7-8 | CASSLEPRRRGKQFF | TGTGCCAGCAGCCTAGAGCCTAGGAGGCGGGGGAAGCAGTTCTTC
TRBJ1-1 | 14 | many | . | TRBV7-6 | CASSAGTVNTEAFF | TGTGCCAGCAGCGCGGGGACGGTGAACACTGAAGCTTTCTTT
TRBJ2-5 | 14 | many | . | TRBV25-1 | CASSPAGDVETQYF | TGTGCCAGCAGTCCCGCCGGGGACGTAGAGACCCAGTACTTC
TRBJ1-5 | 14 | many | . | TRBV28 | CASSLWGGYQPQHF | TGTGCCAGCAGTTTATGGGGTGGGTATCAGCCCCAGCATTTT
TRBJ2-4 | 16 | few | TRBD2 | TRBV6-6 | CASSYPKRGDKNIQYF | TGTGCCAGCAGTTACCCGAAGCGGGGTGACAAAAACATTCAGTACTTC
TRBJ1-1 | 15 | . | TRBD1 | TRBV27 | CASRAPGQGVPEAFF | TGTGCCAGCAGAGCTCCGGGACAGGGGGTGCCTGAAGCTTTCTTT
TRBJ2-5 | 14 | . | TRBD1 | TRBV15 | CATTPGQVGGTQYF | TGTGCCACCACTCCTGGACAGGTTGGAGGGACCCAGTACTTC
TRBJ2-1 | 13 | many | . | TRBV20-1 | CSGEGDNDNEQFF | TGCAGTGGGGAAGGAGACAACGACAATGAGCAGTTCTTC
TRBJ2-5 | 14 | . | . | TRBV10-3 | CAISDRQGGETQYF | TGTGCCATCAGCGACCGACAGGGAGGAGAGACCCAGTACTTC
TRBJ2-1 | 13 | few | . | TRBV30 | CAWSRTLYNEQFF | TGTGCCTGGAGTCGGACTCTGTACAATGAGCAGTTCTTC
TRBJ1-1 | 14 | . | . | TRBV29-1 | CSGRQGEGNTEAFF | TGCAGCGGGAGGCAAGGGGAGGGAAACACTGAAGCTTTCTTT